The 12 T cell receptor beta chains presented below share a single source sample, sequenced in a study of OX40 agonist ivuxolimab in advanced cancers. TCRdb's copy holds only in-frame clones and misses some; the assay was immunoSEQ multiplex PCR. The table records about 24,000 clones, about 85% of them present only once. The sample here was CD4+ or CD8+ T cells sorted from blood, taken in a trial of the OX40 agonist ivuxolimab. Receptors were obtained from an adult with an advanced solid tumor such as melanoma, head and neck, liver or kidney cancer.

CDR3 bases: TGTGCCAGCGCACTCGGACCGCCCTCCTACGAGCAGTACTTC. Translated: CASALGPPSYEQYF. V is TRBV2 and J is TRBJ2-7; D is uncertain. CDR3 length: 14 residues. V lost 8 bases to trimming and J lost 0 bases, with 14 bases between them. CDR1 and CDR2 from the germline V gene are SNHLY and FYNNEI.

V and J are TRBV7-4 and TRBJ2-5; either TRBD1 or TRBD2 may fit D (5 bases each). The CDR3 covers 11 residues. V lost 6 bases and J 12 bases, leaving 14 bases between the germline ends. CDR1 is SGHVT and CDR2 is SQSDAQ in the germline V gene. CDR3 residues: CASSTEGSKYF. CDR3 sequence (DNA): TGTGCCAGCAGTACAGAGGGGAGTAAGTACTTC. Variable domain in full (rest from reference TRBV7-4 and TRBJ2-5): GAGVSQSPRYKVAKRGRDVALRCDSISGHVTLYWYRQTLGQGSEVLTYSQSDAQRDKSGRPSGRFSAERPERSVSTLKIQRTEQGDSAVYLCASSTEGSKYFGPGTRLLVL.

The chain has TRBV16 and TRBJ2-5, with TRBD1 identical over 9 bases. The DNA end favors TRBJ2-7, so the J call may be wrong. In germline, CDR1 is KGHSY, CDR2 FQNENV. The CDR3 runs 13 residues. The CDR3 DNA reads TGTGCCAGCGGACAGGGGTCATCTTACGAGCAGTACTTC. Translating gives CASGQGSSYEQYF.

This clone came up a few times. The chain employs TRBV11-2 and TRBJ2-6; D gene uncertain. The CDR3 covers 14 residues. The germline CDR1 and CDR2 sequences are SGHAT and FQNNGV. Trimming pared 3 bases from V and 0 bases from J, leaving 3 bases between. CDR3 sequence (DNA): TGTGCCAGCAGCTTTAGCTCTGGGGCCAACGTCCTGACTTTC. Its protein product is CASSFSSGANVLTF.

This chain links TRBV5-1 with TRBJ1-2, with D possibly TRBD1 on 5 matching bases. Germline V gives CDR1 SGHRS, CDR2 YFSETQ. Trimming left V 3 bases short and J 6 bases short, with 18 bases between. CDR3 size: 15 residues. CDR3 loop: CASSWAGVGADGYTF. The CDR3 DNA sequence: TGCGCCAGCAGCTGGGCGGGGGTCGGGGCCGATGGCTACACCTTC.

The chain is built from TRBV5-1 and TRBJ2-1, with D tentatively TRBD1 or TRBD2 (6 bases each). Germline V gene data show CDR1 as SGHRS and CDR2 as YFSETQ. The CDR3 sequence is 14 residues long. V lost 0 bases to trimming and J lost 7 bases, with 11 bases between them. CDR3 amino acids: CASSLAGAVNEQFF. The CDR3 DNA follows: TGCGCCAGCAGCTTGGCGGGGGCGGTTAATGAGCAGTTCTTC.

The genes are TRBV19 and TRBJ2-7; D tentatively fits TRBD1 or TRBD2 (5 bases each). The CDR3 sequence is 16 residues long. Germline values: CDR1 LNHDA, CDR2 SQIVND (reference sequence). V dropped 1 base and J dropped 2 bases, with 15 bases sitting between them. The CDR3 nucleotides read TGTGCCAGTAGTATAGTGAAAAGGGACGGACCCTACGAGCAGTACTTC. Protein sequence: CASSIVKRDGPYEQYF.

In this sample, this clone turned up once. The chain combines TRBV19 with TRBJ1-5, with unresolved D. The V gene's germline CDR1 is LNHDA and CDR2 SQIVND (reference sequence). The CDR3 runs 13 residues. The V end lost 0 bases, the J end lost 6 bases, and 6 bases lay between the germline ends. CDR3 in amino acids: CASSIDGVQPQHF. CDR3 in DNA: TGTGCCAGTAGTATAGACGGGGTTCAGCCCCAGCATTTT.

The chain joins TRBV7-3 to TRBJ2-3; tentative D call: TRBD2 (6 bases). Germline-derived CDR1 and CDR2 are SGHTA and FQGTGA. Deletions cut 4 bases from V and 4 bases from J, with 12 bases between. This CDR3 has 14 residues. The CDR3 coding sequence is TGTGCCAGCAGCTATGGAGCGGGTGCAGATACGCAGTATTTT. Translating gives CASSYGAGADTQYF. The full variable domain, rest sourced from reference TRBV7-3 and TRBJ2-3, is GAGVSQTPSNKVTEKGKYVELRCDPISGHTALYWYRQSLGQGPEFLIYFQGTGAADDSGLPNDRFFAVRPEGSVSTLKIQRTERGDSAVYLCASSYGAGADTQYFGPGTRLTVL.

The chain uses TRBV5-1 and TRBJ2-7, with D unresolved. CDR1 and CDR2 from the germline V gene are SGHRS and YFSETQ. The CDR3 is 14 amino acids. V lost 3 bases, J lost 1 base, and 11 bases lay in between. The CDR3 region is CASSSAGASYEQYF. The CDR3 coding sequence is TGCGCCAGCAGCTCGGCCGGTGCTTCCTACGAGCAGTACTTC.

This chain links TRBV6-8 with TRBJ2-1; 9 positions match TRBD2. CDR1 and CDR2 from the germline V gene are MNHGY and SAAAGT. V gave up 6 bases and J gave up 4 bases; unmatched junction bases: 10. This CDR3 region has 16 residues. In DNA form, the CDR3 reads TGTGCCAGCAGGTATAGCGGGAGCTATAAGTACAATGAGCAGTTCTTC. Its protein product is CASRYSGSYKYNEQFF.

This chain connects TRBV11-2 to TRBJ1-4; 7 nucleotides match TRBD1. This CDR3 region has 17 residues. Trimming cost V 1 base and J 8 bases; bases outside gene matches: 13. Germline CDR1 reads SGHAT; CDR2 reads FQNNGV. The chain's CDR3 is CASSLGPSAGGREKLFF. CDR3 bases: TGTGCCAGCAGCTTAGGCCCTTCGGCAGGGGGTAGAGAAAAACTGTTTTTT.